The clone carrying this TCR beta chain was recorded many times. Its specificity is unknown. At one end, the junction sequence differs from germline, possibly due to a read error. This CDR3 region has 14 residues. Germline values: CDR1 SSHAT, CDR2 FNYEAQ (reference sequence). The data were obtained in a study of human T cells and chemical hapten exposure. Study-level findings and limits: PT1 expanded TCR counts correlated positively with patch test score. Expanded TCRs produced significantly more large CDR3 similarity clusters than controls did.

In the source study's methods: TCRs per sample had a median of approximately 96,000 and ranged from roughly 20,000 to 690,600. MiXCR was run by TCRdb on the RACE reads, yielding one entry per CDR3 protein. The V and J calls shown here were made by TCRdb, not taken from the authors' results. The data contain approximately 88,000 distinct CDR3 sequences, approximately 13% of them singletons. Described time point: patch test 3, about 24 weeks after DPC sensitization. As for treatment: therapeutic diphenylcyclopropenone sensitization with weekly scalp DPC. The chain links TRBV7-7 to TRBJ2-1; TRBD1 aligns across 9 bases. The source is a woman aged 50 to 60 with alopecia areata. Some clones in this sample may be carry-over from other donors' samples. Sequenced here: whole blood, sampled in connection with sensitization to the hapten diphenylcyclopropenone (DPC). The CDR3 DNA follows: TGTGCTAGCAGCCAACAAGGACAGGGGACTGAGCAGTTCTTC. Encoded protein: CASSQQGQGTEQFF.